The clone carrying this T cell receptor beta chain was counted many times. This record belongs to a study of glioma-infiltrating T cells. Germline assignment: CDR1 SQVTM and CDR2 ANQGSEA. V was clipped by 4 bases and J by 0 bases, with 9 bases between them. CDR3 length equals 13 residues. Using RNA template, CDR3s of TCR alpha and beta were amplified with iRepertoire arm-PCR. Using its own MiXCR run on the multiplex PCR reads, TCRdb lists one record per CDR3 protein. Found here are approximately 88,000 distinct CDR3 sequences, roughly 23% of them singletons; the top ten hold 5.5% to 7.5%. The chain employs TRBV29-1 and TRBJ1-1, with D hard to call. The origin of this receptor is a human donor with low-grade glioma or glioblastoma, undergoing nonglioma brain surgery, or in good health (not recorded which). The sequencing sample was made of glioma tissue, nonneoplastic brain tissue, or PBMCs (not recorded which). CDR3 loop: CSVVIGLNTEAFF. Here the CDR3 DNA reads TGCAGCGTTGTGATAGGCTTGAACACTGAAGCTTTCTTT.